This T cell receptor (beta chain) was recovered during a study of early stage breast cancer tumors. A remark on this clone: Antigen specificity is unknown.

This CDR3 region has 15 residues. Trimming took 5 bases from V and 5 from J, leaving 18 bases between them. Germline values: CDR1 SGHTA, CDR2 FQGNSA. Study-wide results and limits: Blood repertoires resembled normal breast more than tumor.

The data were produced by immunoSEQ multiplex PCR, yet TCRdb's version contains in-frame clones alone and is incomplete. Of 40,000 to 60,000 clones detected, roughly 83% appear once; the ten largest clones hold under 1.5%. The sequencing sample was made of blood. The origin of this receptor is a person in their fifties with breast cancer. The rearrangement joins TRBV7-2 to TRBJ2-5, with a weak D call TRBD1 (6 bases). The CDR3 reads CASSRREGGQETQYF. DNA for the CDR3: TGTGCCAGCAGCCGGCGCGAAGGGGGTCAGGAGACCCAGTACTTC.